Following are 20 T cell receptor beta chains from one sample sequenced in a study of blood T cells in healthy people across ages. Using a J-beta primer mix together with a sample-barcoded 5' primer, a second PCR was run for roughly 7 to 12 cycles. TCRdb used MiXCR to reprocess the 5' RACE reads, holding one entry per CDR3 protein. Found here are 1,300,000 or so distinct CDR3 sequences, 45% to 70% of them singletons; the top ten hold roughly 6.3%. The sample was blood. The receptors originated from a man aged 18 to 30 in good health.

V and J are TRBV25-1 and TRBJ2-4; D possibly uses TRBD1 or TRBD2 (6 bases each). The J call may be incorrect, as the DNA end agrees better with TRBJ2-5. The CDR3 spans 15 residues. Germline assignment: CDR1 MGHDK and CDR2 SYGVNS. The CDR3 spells CASSSRVGGRETQYF. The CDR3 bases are TGTGCCAGCAGTTCTAGGGTAGGGGGGCGAGAGACCCAGTACTTC.

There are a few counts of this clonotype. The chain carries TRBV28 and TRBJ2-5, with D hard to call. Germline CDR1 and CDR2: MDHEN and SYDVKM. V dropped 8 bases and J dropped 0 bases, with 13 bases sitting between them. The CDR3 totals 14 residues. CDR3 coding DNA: TGTGCCAGCGCCACTGGGTGGTACCAAGAGACCCAGTACTTC. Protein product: CASATGWYQETQYF.

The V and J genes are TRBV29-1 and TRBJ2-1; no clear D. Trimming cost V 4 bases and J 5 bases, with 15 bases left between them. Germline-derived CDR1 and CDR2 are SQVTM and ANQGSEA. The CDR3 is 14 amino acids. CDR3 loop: CSVGMPPANNEQFF. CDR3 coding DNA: TGCAGCGTTGGTATGCCCCCGGCCAACAATGAGCAGTTCTTC.

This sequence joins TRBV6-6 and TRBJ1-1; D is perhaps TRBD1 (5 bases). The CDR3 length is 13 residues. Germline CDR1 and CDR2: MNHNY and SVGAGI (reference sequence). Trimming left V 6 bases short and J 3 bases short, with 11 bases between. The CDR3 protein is CASRSRGDTEAFF. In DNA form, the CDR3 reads TGTGCCAGCAGATCGAGGGGTGACACTGAAGCTTTCTTT.

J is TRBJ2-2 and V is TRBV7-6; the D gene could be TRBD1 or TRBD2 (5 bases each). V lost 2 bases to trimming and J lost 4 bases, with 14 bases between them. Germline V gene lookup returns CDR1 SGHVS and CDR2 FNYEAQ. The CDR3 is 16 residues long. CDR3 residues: CASSLRTVGATGELFF. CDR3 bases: TGTGCCAGCAGCTTACGAACCGTCGGGGCCACCGGGGAGCTGTTTTTT. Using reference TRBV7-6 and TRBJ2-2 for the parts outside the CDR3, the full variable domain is GAGVSQSPRYKVTKRGQDVALRCDPISGHVSLYWYRQALGQGPEFLTYFNYEAQQDKSGLPNDRFSAERPEGSISTLTIQRTEQRDSAMYRCASSLRTVGATGELFFGEGSRLTVL.

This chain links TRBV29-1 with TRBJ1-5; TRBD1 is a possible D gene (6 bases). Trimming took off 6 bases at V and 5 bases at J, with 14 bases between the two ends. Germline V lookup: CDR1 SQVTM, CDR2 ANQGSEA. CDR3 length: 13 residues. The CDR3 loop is CSVAVRGDQPQHF. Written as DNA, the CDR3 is TGCAGCGTCGCTGTCAGGGGCGATCAGCCCCAGCATTTT.

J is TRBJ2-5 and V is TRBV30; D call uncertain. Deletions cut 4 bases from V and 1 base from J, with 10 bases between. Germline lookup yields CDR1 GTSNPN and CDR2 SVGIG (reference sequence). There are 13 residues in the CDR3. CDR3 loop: CAWNRRPQETQYF. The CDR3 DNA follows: TGTGCCTGGAACAGACGACCCCAAGAGACCCAGTACTTC. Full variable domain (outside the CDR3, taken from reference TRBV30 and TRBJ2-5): SQTIHQWPATLVQPVGSPLSLECTVEGTSNPNLYWYRQAAGRGLQLLFYSVGIGQISSEVPQNLSASRPQDRQFILSSKKLLLSDSGFYLCAWNRRPQETQYFGPGTRLLVL.

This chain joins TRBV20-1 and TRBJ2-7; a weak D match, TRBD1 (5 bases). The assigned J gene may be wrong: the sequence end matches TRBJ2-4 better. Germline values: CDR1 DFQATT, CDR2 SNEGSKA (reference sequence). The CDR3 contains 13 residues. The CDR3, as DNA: TGCAGTGCTAGCCAGGGTCGAATGGACATTCAGTACTTC. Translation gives CSASQGRMDIQYF.

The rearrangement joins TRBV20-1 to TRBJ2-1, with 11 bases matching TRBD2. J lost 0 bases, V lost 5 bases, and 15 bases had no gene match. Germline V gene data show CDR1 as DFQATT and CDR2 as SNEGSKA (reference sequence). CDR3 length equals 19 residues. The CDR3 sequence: CSARKPLAGADSSYNEQFF. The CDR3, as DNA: TGCAGTGCTCGAAAGCCACTAGCGGGGGCCGATAGCTCCTACAATGAGCAGTTCTTC.

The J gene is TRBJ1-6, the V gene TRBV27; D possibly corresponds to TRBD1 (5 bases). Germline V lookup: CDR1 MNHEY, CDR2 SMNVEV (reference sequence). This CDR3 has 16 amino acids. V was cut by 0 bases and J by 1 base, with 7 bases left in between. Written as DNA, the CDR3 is TGTGCCAGCAGTTTATCGGGGGGATCCTATAATTCACCCCTCCACTTT. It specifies CASSLSGGSYNSPLHF.

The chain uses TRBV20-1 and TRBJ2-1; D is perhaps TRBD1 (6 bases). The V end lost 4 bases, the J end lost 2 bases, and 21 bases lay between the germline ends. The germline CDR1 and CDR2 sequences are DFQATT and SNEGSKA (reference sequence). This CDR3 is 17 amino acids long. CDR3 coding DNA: TGCAGTGCTACTGGATTAGGAAGCCCAGGGGCCTACAATGAGCAGTTCTTC. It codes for CSATGLGSPGAYNEQFF.

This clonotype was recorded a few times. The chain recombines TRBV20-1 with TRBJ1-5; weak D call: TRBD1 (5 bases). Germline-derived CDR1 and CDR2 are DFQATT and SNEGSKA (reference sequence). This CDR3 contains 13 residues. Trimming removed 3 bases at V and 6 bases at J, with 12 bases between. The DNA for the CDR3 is TGCAGTGCTAGCCCCAGGGAGGTTCAGCCCCAGCATTTT. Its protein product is CSASPREVQPQHF.

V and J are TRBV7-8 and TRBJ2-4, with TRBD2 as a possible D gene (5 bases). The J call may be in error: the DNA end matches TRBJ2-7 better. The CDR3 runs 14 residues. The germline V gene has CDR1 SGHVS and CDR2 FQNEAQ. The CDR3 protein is CASSFGGLAREQYF. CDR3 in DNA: TGTGCCAGCAGCTTTGGTGGGCTAGCTCGCGAGCAGTACTTC.

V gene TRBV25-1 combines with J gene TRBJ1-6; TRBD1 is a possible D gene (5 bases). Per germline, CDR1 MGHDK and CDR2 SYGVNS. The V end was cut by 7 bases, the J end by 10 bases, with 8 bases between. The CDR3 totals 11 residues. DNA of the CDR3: TGTGCCAGCATAGGGGTGTCACCCCTCCACTTT. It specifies CASIGVSPLHF.

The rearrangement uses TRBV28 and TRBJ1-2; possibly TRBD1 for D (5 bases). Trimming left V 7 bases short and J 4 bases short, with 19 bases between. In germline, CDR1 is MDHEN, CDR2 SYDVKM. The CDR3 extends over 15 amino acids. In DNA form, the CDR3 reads TGTGCCAGCAAGGGGCAGCACACGGAGGGCTATGGCTACACCTTC. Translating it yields CASKGQHTEGYGYTF.

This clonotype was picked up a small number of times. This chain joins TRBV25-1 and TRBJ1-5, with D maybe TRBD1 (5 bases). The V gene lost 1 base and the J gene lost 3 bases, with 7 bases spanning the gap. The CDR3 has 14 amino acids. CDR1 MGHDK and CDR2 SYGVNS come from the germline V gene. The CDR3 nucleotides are TGTGCCAGCAGTGAATCGGGGGTCAATCAGCCCCAGCATTTT. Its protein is CASSESGVNQPQHF.

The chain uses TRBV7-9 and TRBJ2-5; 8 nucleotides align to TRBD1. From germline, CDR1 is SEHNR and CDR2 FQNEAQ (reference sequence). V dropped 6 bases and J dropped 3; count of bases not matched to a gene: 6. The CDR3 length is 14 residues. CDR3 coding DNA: TGTGCCAGCAGGGACAGGGTCGGGAAAGAGACCCAGTACTTC. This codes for CASRDRVGKETQYF.

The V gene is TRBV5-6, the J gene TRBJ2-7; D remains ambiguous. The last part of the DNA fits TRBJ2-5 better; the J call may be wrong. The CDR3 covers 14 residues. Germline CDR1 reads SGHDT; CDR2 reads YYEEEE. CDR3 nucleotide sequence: TGTGCCAGCAGCTTGCCCGGATTCACAGAGACCCAGTACTTC. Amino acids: CASSLPGFTETQYF.

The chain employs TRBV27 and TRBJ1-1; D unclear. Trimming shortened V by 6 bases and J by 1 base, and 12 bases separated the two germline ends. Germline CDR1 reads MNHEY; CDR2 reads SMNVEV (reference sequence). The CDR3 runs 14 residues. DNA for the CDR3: TGTGCCAGCAGACCCGGGTTTGGGAACACTGAAGCTTTCTTT. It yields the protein CASRPGFGNTEAFF.

The CDR3 here is CASSPSRWGSGGSPLHF. CDR3 sequence (DNA): TGTGCCAGCAGTCCCTCTAGGTGGGGGTCGGGTGGTTCACCCCTCCACTTT. The chain joins TRBV27 to TRBJ1-6; maybe TRBD1 (5 bases). Germline V CDR1 and CDR2: MNHEY, SMNVEV (reference sequence). Deletions cut 5 bases from V and 9 bases from J, with 23 bases between. The CDR3 loop spans 17 amino acids.